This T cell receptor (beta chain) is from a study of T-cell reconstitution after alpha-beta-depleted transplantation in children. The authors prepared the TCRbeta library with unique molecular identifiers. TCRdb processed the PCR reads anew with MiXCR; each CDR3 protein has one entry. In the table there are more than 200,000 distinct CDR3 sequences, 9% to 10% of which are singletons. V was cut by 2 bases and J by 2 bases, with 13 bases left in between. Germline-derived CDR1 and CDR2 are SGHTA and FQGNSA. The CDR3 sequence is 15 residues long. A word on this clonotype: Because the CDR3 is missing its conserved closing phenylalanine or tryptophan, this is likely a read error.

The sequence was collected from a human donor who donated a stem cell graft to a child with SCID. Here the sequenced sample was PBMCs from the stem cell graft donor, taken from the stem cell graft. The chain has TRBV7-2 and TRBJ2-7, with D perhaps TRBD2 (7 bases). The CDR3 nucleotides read TGTGCCAGCAGCTTAAGGACGGGGGGCCCCTACGAGCAGTACATC. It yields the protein CASSLRTGGPYEQYI.